This entry features one TCR beta chain sequence. What it binds is not known. The CDR3 loop spans 15 amino acids. Germline CDR1 and CDR2: SGHRS and YFSETQ. V lost 5 bases and J lost 3; bases outside the gene matches: 7. Some clones are missing from TCRdb's copy, which holds only in-frame ones; the method was immunoSEQ multiplex PCR. The data show 200,000 to 250,000 clones, with 60% to 80% seen just once and over 10% held by the top ten. The data stem from a study of cytotoxic CD8 clonotypes in ibrutinib-treated CLL. The study's findings and limits: Clonality increased with ibrutinib response but returned toward baseline at progression.

This material consisted of PBMCs, taken after 12 months of ibrutinib treatment. The origin of this receptor is a human donor with chronic lymphocytic leukemia. The chain uses TRBV5-1 and TRBJ2-7, with TRBD2 matching 11 bases. CDR3 sequence: CASSSLAGGFYEQYF. Written as DNA, the CDR3 is TGCGCCAGCAGTTCCCTAGCGGGAGGCTTCTACGAGCAGTACTTC. Drawing the rest from reference TRBV5-1 and TRBJ2-7, the complete variable domain is KAGVTQTPRYLIKTRGQQVTLSCSPISGHRSVSWYQQTPGQGLQFLFEYFSETQRNKGNFPGRFSGRQFSNSRSEMNVSTLELGDSALYLCASSSLAGGFYEQYFGPGTRLTVT.